Below are 7 T cell receptor beta chains sequenced from a single sample in a study of T cells in Graves' hyperthyroidism and ophthalmopathy. Researchers took RNA transcripts and amplified the TCR beta CDR3 regions from them. HTBI primers were the set used in a first-round RT-PCR of the TCR CDR3. MiXCR was run by TCRdb on the multiplex PCR reads, yielding one entry per CDR3 protein. In the table there are around 450,000 distinct CDR3 sequences, roughly 13% of which are singletons. The sequenced sample consisted of blood. The receptors were sampled from a woman between 18 and 29 years old with Graves' hyperthyroidism.

This clonotype was found many times. The gene calls are TRBV20-1 and TRBJ2-7; 12 nucleotides line up with TRBD2. This CDR3 spans 14 amino acids. The germline CDR1 and CDR2 sequences are DFQATT and SNEGSKA (reference sequence). V gave up 1 base and J gave up 4 bases; unmatched junction bases: 2. The CDR3 nucleotides are TGCAGTGCTAGAGGACTAGCGGGAGAATACGAGCAGTACTTC. This encodes CSARGLAGEYEQYF.

Worth noting for this clonotype: Possible read error: a much larger clone is one base away. The J gene is TRBJ2-1, the V gene TRBV20-1, with 10 positions matching TRBD2. With the DNA end fitting TRBJ2-7 better, the J assignment may be wrong. Germline CDR1 reads DFQATT; CDR2 reads SNEGSKA (reference sequence). The CDR3 covers 13 residues. This CDR3 is CSALAGDYNEQYF. CDR3 in DNA: TGCAGTGCTCTAGCGGGAGACTACAATGAGCAGTACTTC.

At least ten counts were recorded for this clonotype. This chain connects TRBV12-3 or TRBV12-4 to TRBJ1-4; a possible D gene is TRBD1 (5 bases). V lost 4 bases, J lost 7 bases, and 16 bases lay in between. The CDR3 extends over 15 amino acids. CDR3 coding DNA: TGTGCCAGCAGTTCTAGAGCAGGGTGGGGTGAAAAACTGTTTTTT. Its protein product is CASSSRAGWGEKLFF.

The J gene is TRBJ2-2, the V gene TRBV9, with D unresolved. The CDR3 is made up of 18 amino acids. With 0 bases removed from V and 6 bases from J, the gap between germline ends came to 21 bases. Germline V gives CDR1 SGDLS, CDR2 YYNGEE. The CDR3 spells CASSVDSFGVTPPGELFF. As DNA, the CDR3 is TGTGCCAGCAGCGTAGACTCGTTTGGGGTAACACCCCCCGGGGAGCTGTTTTTT.

With regard to this clonotype: A clone one base away is much larger, so this may be a read error. The rearrangement uses TRBV20-1 and TRBJ2-1, with D tentatively TRBD2 (6 bases). Looked up from germline, CDR1 is DFQATT and CDR2 is SNEGSKA (reference sequence). The CDR3 spans 12 residues. V was cut by 5 bases and J by 10 bases, with 15 bases left in between. The CDR3 spells CSASSPGSEQFF. In nucleotides, the CDR3 is TGCAGTGCTTCCTCCCCCGGGAGCGAGCAGTTCTTC.

The table lists this clonotype with many counts. This chain uses TRBV12-3 or TRBV12-4 with TRBJ2-1, with 10 nucleotides matching TRBD2. J lost 4 bases, V lost 3 bases, and 6 bases had no gene match. This CDR3 has 16 residues. The DNA for the CDR3 is TGTGCCAGCAGTTTGTTCCTACTAGCGGGGTACAATGAGCAGTTCTTC. Its translation is CASSLFLLAGYNEQFF.

Ten or more counts support this clonotype. The chain joins TRBV7-6 to TRBJ2-1, with a possible D match to TRBD2 (6 bases). The V gene lost 1 base and the J gene lost 0 bases, with 7 bases spanning the gap. The CDR3 is made up of 15 amino acids. The germline CDR1 and CDR2 sequences are SGHVS and FNYEAQ. The CDR3 loop is CASSLGEVSYNEQFF. The CDR3 nucleotides are TGTGCCAGCAGCTTAGGGGAGGTCTCCTACAATGAGCAGTTCTTC.